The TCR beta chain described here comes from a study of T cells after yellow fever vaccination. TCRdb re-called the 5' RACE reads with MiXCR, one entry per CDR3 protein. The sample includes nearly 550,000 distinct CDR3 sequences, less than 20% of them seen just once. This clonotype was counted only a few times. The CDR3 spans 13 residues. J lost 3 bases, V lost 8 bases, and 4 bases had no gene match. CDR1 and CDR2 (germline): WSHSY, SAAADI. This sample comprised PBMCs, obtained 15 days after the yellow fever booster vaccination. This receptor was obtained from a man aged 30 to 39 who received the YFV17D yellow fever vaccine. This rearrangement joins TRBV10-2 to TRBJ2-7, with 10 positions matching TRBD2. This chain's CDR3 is CASLAGGGYEQYF. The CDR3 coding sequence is TGCGCCAGCTTAGCGGGAGGAGGCTACGAGCAGTACTTC.